Presented here are 28 T cell receptor beta chains from one specimen sequenced in a study of cytomegalovirus exposure and HLA in healthy donors. PCR involved 60 Vbeta and 13 Jbeta primers. Data came from immunoSEQ multiplex PCR; TCRdb stores just in-frame clones and leaves some out. Of about 160,000 clones in the sample, over 80% were seen once. The specimen sequenced was PBMCs. These receptors came from a girl under 18 in good health and CMV-seropositive.

CDR3 nucleotides: TGTGCCAGCAGTGTCGGAAGGGGGCTTTACGAGCAGTACTTC. Its protein product is CASSVGRGLYEQYF. This sequence joins TRBV2 and TRBJ2-7; 7 bases are shared with TRBD1. This CDR3 is 14 amino acids long. V trimming: 4 bases; J trimming: 4 bases; junction bases outside the gene matches: 7. From germline, CDR1 is SNHLY and CDR2 FYNNEI.

Note on this clone: This sample also contains other DNA sequences that code for the same CDR3. This chain joins TRBV19 and TRBJ2-2, with D possibly matching TRBD2 (6 bases). With 3 bases removed from V and 1 base from J, the gap between germline ends came to 15 bases. Germline V gene data show CDR1 as LNHDA and CDR2 as SQIVND (reference sequence). The CDR3 consists of 17 residues. This CDR3 reads CASSIRAPGLNTGELFF. The CDR3 DNA follows: TGTGCCAGTAGTATCCGGGCGCCGGGACTGAACACCGGGGAGCTGTTTTTT.

The chain couples TRBV6-5 to TRBJ1-1; 8 bases are shared with TRBD1. The CDR3 contains 14 residues. Looked up from germline, CDR1 is MNHEY and CDR2 is SVGAGI. Unmatched junction bases numbered 4, after V lost 5 bases and J lost 2 bases. CDR3 amino acids: CASSRGTGNTEAFF. CDR3 nucleotides: TGTGCCAGCAGTCGGGGGACAGGTAACACTGAAGCTTTCTTT.

The V call is TRBV15, the J call TRBJ1-5; 10 bases are shared with TRBD1. The CDR3 has 16 amino acids. V was clipped by 2 bases and J by 7 bases; unmatched bases: 8. The germline CDR1 and CDR2 sequences are LNHNV and YYDKDF (reference sequence). The CDR3 region has the DNA TGTGCCACCAGCAGACGGCGGGACAGGGGTGGACAGCCCCAGCATTTT. This gives the protein CATSRRRDRGGQPQHF.

The chain links TRBV6-1 to TRBJ1-1; D unresolved. The length of the CDR3 is 14 residues. Looked up from germline, CDR1 is MNHNS and CDR2 is SASEGT. Deletions cut 4 bases from V and 4 bases from J, with 13 bases between. The CDR3 is CASSVRAEGTEAFF. The CDR3 bases are TGTGCCAGCAGTGTAAGGGCGGAGGGCACTGAAGCTTTCTTT.

The chain recombines TRBV2 with TRBJ2-7; 12 nucleotides match TRBD2. CDR3 length: 18 residues. Per the germline V gene, CDR1 is SNHLY and CDR2 is FYNNEI. The J segment lost 4 bases and the V segment lost 4 bases, leaving 14 bases of the junction unmatched. The CDR3 nucleotides are TGTGCCAGCAGTGTTCTAGCGGGAGGGCCCGCATCAATATACGAGCAGTACTTC. Its translation: CASSVLAGGPASIYEQYF.

The rearrangement joins TRBV14 to TRBJ2-7; 8 nucleotides line up with TRBD1. The CDR3 is made up of 13 amino acids. J was trimmed by 6 bases and V by 10 bases; bases with no gene match: 11. Germline assignment: CDR1 SGHDN and CDR2 FVKESK. CDR3 coding DNA: TGTGCCACCGCCGGGACAGGAAGTCTCGAGCAGTACTTC. It codes for CATAGTGSLEQYF.

The genes are TRBV2 and TRBJ1-1, with 7 bases identical to TRBD1. The germline V gene encodes CDR1 SNHLY and CDR2 FYNNEI. V lost 2 bases, J lost 1 base, and 19 bases stayed unmatched. The CDR3 runs to 20 residues. The CDR3 DNA sequence: TGTGCCAGCAGTGAATCCCGGGGTGGCGCAGGGGGTTGGAAGAACACTGAAGCTTTCTTT. This gives the protein CASSESRGGAGGWKNTEAFF.

The chain joins TRBV5-5 to TRBJ2-3; 8 positions match TRBD2. Germline V gene lookup returns CDR1 SGHKS and CDR2 YYEKEE (reference sequence). The CDR3 consists of 13 residues. The J segment lost 6 bases and the V segment lost 4 bases, leaving 4 bases of the junction unmatched. In nucleotides, the CDR3 is TGTGCCAGCAGCCTACGGACTAGCGATACGCAGTATTTT. This gives the protein CASSLRTSDTQYF.

The V gene is TRBV27, the J gene TRBJ2-7, with 8 bases aligning to TRBD1. CDR1 is MNHEY, CDR2 SMNVEV, per germline (reference sequence). V lost 5 bases and J lost 7; bases outside the gene matches: 13. The length of the CDR3 is 15 residues. CDR3 region: CASSPWGTGGLEQYF. As DNA, the CDR3 is TGTGCCAGCAGTCCATGGGGGACAGGAGGCTTGGAGCAGTACTTC.

V usage is TRBV7-2 and J usage is TRBJ1-1; weak D call: TRBD1 (5 bases). The CDR3 has 13 amino acids. Trimming pared 5 bases from V and 4 bases from J, leaving 11 bases between. Germline V gene sequence: CDR1 SGHTA, CDR2 FQGNSA. Written as DNA, the CDR3 is TGTGCCAGCAGCCCCTGGGGGGGCACTGAAGCTTTCTTT. Amino acid sequence: CASSPWGGTEAFF.

The chain links TRBV5-1 to TRBJ2-5, with TRBD1 as a possible D gene (5 bases). CDR1 SGHRS and CDR2 YFSETQ come from the germline V gene. CDR3 length equals 15 residues. Trimming left V 4 bases short and J 0 bases short, with 13 bases between. CDR3 loop: CASSTQPGYQETQYF. CDR3 bases: TGCGCCAGCAGCACGCAACCAGGGTACCAAGAGACCCAGTACTTC.

This chain uses TRBV30 with TRBJ2-3; 16 nucleotides align to TRBD2. The CDR3 contains 20 residues. V lost 0 bases, J lost 1 base, and 10 bases stayed unmatched. Germline V gives CDR1 GTSNPN, CDR2 SVGIG (reference sequence). In DNA form, the CDR3 reads TGTGCCTGGAGTGTACAAATGGGACTAGCGGGGGGGCCAGGCACAGATACGCAGTATTTT. Its translation: CAWSVQMGLAGGPGTDTQYF.

The chain couples TRBV29-1 to TRBJ2-7, with a possible D match to TRBD1 (5 bases). This CDR3 is built from 13 residues. V gave up 7 bases and J gave up 6 bases, with 19 bases separating them. The germline V gene has CDR1 SQVTM and CDR2 ANQGSEA. CDR3 loop: CSGRAGQFSEQYF. The DNA for the CDR3 is TGCAGCGGACGCGCAGGGCAGTTCAGCGAGCAGTACTTC.

The V call is TRBV5-4, the J call TRBJ2-3; 9 nucleotides match TRBD1. V lost 4 bases, J lost 6 bases, and 6 bases stayed unmatched. Germline CDR1 is SGHNT and CDR2 is YYREEE (reference sequence). The CDR3 contains 14 residues. The CDR3 here is CASSARDRDDTQYF. The CDR3, as DNA: TGTGCCAGCAGCGCCCGGGACAGGGATGATACGCAGTATTTT. The whole variable domain, filled in from reference TRBV5-4 and TRBJ2-3, reads ETGVTQSPTHLIKTRGQQVTLRCSSQSGHNTVSWYQQALGQGPQFIFQYYREEENGRGNFPPRFSGLQFPNYSSELNVNALELDDSALYLCASSARDRDDTQYFGPGTRLTVL.

In this sample, this clone turned up a few times. The V and J genes are TRBV28 and TRBJ2-7; D is unclear. With 1 base removed from V and 2 bases from J, the gap between germline ends came to 12 bases. This CDR3 spans 15 amino acids. Per germline, CDR1 MDHEN and CDR2 SYDVKM. CDR3 nucleotide sequence: TGTGCCAGCAGTTTATCCCGCGGAGATGCCTACGAGCAGTACTTC. Translating it yields CASSLSRGDAYEQYF.

The CDR3 region has the DNA TGTGCCAGCAGACCCGGACTAGCGGGAGCAGATACGCAGTATTTT. Encoded protein: CASRPGLAGADTQYF. The genes are TRBV5-4 and TRBJ2-3; TRBD2 matches at 13 bases. The CDR3 has 15 amino acids. Germline V gene lookup returns CDR1 SGHNT and CDR2 YYREEE (reference sequence). V was pared by 5 bases and J by 4 bases, with 4 bases of the junction left unmatched.

This rearrangement joins TRBV19 to TRBJ2-7; 7 bases are shared with TRBD2. The CDR3 consists of 15 residues. CDR1 and CDR2 (germline): LNHDA, SQIVND (reference sequence). V shed 3 bases and J 4 bases; nucleotides not matched to a gene: 9. CDR3 loop: CASSIRWGGGYEQYF. As DNA, the CDR3 is TGTGCCAGTAGTATCCGGTGGGGGGGAGGATACGAGCAGTACTTC.

V gene TRBV10-3 combines with J gene TRBJ1-1; 9 nucleotides match TRBD1. Germline V lookup: CDR1 ENHRY, CDR2 SYGVKD. With V trimmed by 5 bases and J by 5 bases, 6 bases remained unmatched. This CDR3 has 14 residues. The CDR3 sequence is CAISTGGAGTEAFF. The CDR3 DNA follows: TGTGCCATCAGTACAGGGGGCGCAGGGACTGAAGCTTTCTTT.

The genes are TRBV5-4 and TRBJ2-1; a weak D match, TRBD1 (6 bases). The germline V gene encodes CDR1 SGHNT and CDR2 YYREEE (reference sequence). The CDR3 loop spans 12 amino acids. V was cut by 3 bases and J by 5 bases, with 6 bases left in between. For the CDR3, the DNA is TGTGCCAGCAGCTGGGACAACAATGAGCAGTTCTTC. Residues: CASSWDNNEQFF.

The CDR3 sequence is CASSRTVISYEQYF. The CDR3 DNA reads TGTGCCAGCAGTCGGACAGTGATTTCCTACGAGCAGTACTTC. V and J are TRBV6-5 and TRBJ2-5; maybe TRBD1 (6 bases). The J call may be wrong; the DNA end is better matched by TRBJ2-7. The germline V gene encodes CDR1 MNHEY and CDR2 SVGAGI. This CDR3 contains 14 residues.

The chain carries TRBV28 and TRBJ2-7; TRBD2 matches 8 bases. The CDR3 is made up of 14 amino acids. Germline V lookup: CDR1 MDHEN, CDR2 SYDVKM. V was pared by 5 bases and J by 5 bases, with 8 bases of the junction left unmatched. The CDR3 region has the DNA TGTGCCAGCAGTACGAGCGGGGGAGGGAACGAGCAGTACTTC. This sequence encodes CASSTSGGGNEQYF.

CDR3 region: CASSLVGQGARGYTF. As DNA, the CDR3 is TGTGCCAGCAGCTTAGTCGGACAGGGGGCGAGAGGCTACACCTTC. This sequence joins TRBV7-8 and TRBJ1-2, with 11 bases lining up with TRBD1. After removal of 1 base from V and 8 bases from J, the junction contained 6 bases not matched to a gene. The CDR3 covers 15 residues. Germline CDR1 SGHVS, CDR2 FQNEAQ.

V usage is TRBV15 and J usage is TRBJ1-4; no reliable D call. CDR3 length: 15 amino acids. V lost 0 bases and J lost 4, with 9 bases in between. Germline CDR1 and CDR2: LNHNV and YYDKDF (reference sequence). The CDR3 spells CATSRDTGINEKLFF. CDR3 DNA sequence: TGTGCCACCAGCAGAGATACCGGGATTAATGAAAAACTGTTTTTT.

This sequence joins TRBV29-1 and TRBJ2-7, with D perhaps TRBD2 (6 bases). Looked up from germline, CDR1 is SQVTM and CDR2 is ANQGSEA. The CDR3 totals 15 residues. V dropped 7 bases and J dropped 5 bases, with 24 bases sitting between them. CDR3 residues: CSAQPQAGRRDEQYF. The CDR3, as DNA: TGCAGCGCTCAGCCCCAGGCGGGACGGAGGGACGAGCAGTACTTC.

The V gene is TRBV30, the J gene TRBJ1-5; D might be TRBD1 (6 bases). Trimming stripped 2 bases from V and 5 bases from J, with 10 bases between. CDR1 GTSNPN and CDR2 SVGIG come from the germline V gene (reference sequence). The CDR3 runs 13 residues. CDR3 protein: CAWSIRGDQPQHF. In DNA form, the CDR3 reads TGTGCCTGGAGTATCAGGGGAGATCAGCCCCAGCATTTT.

This chain joins TRBV7-2 and TRBJ1-2, with a weak D call TRBD1 (5 bases). This CDR3 comprises 17 residues. V was cut by 5 bases and J by 4 bases, with 23 bases left in between. Per germline, CDR1 SGHTA and CDR2 FQGNSA. CDR3 nucleotides: TGTGCCAGCAGCCTAGTGGCGCTCAGGGCGGGGAGCTATGGCTACACCTTC. This sequence encodes CASSLVALRAGSYGYTF.

A few counts support this clone. The chain has TRBV20-1 and TRBJ1-2; D gene unclear. The CDR3 has 11 residues. Per the germline V gene, CDR1 is DFQATT and CDR2 is SNEGSKA (reference sequence). V was shortened by 2 bases and J by 2 bases, with 3 bases between the two germline ends. CDR3 in amino acids: CSARTNYGYTF. CDR3 DNA: TGCAGTGCTAGAACAAACTATGGCTACACCTTC.